The present entry profiles one T cell receptor (beta chain) with its context. What this receptor recognizes is not known. No much larger clonotype is one base removed from it; base qualities were not supplied. This specimen's time point label, per the study, means: baseline pretreatment blood. The treatment or condition label here, explained by the study, means: 15 Gy SBRT to primary tumor, nephrectomy 4 weeks later. To track tumor-enriched clonotypes, serial peripheral blood was sampled from radiation-treated patients at baseline and at 2 weeks and 4 weeks after SBRT. All patients had renal cell carcinoma with clear cell pathology. The QIAamp DNA Blood Mini Kit (Qiagen) was used to prepare genomic DNA for TCR sequencing. The analyses included just those samples that passed every quality control check. The CDR3 sequence holds 14 residues, the cysteine and phenylalanine included. The retained sequence is limited to the CDR3, 42 bases, with the frame set at the first base. The V end loses 4 bases and the J end loses 6 bases, and a stretch of 13 bases separates them. The germline V gene (reference sequence) gives CDR1 as MNHEY and CDR2 as SMNVEV.

The sample originates from a study of radiation and T cells in renal cell carcinoma (dated by TCRdb to the early 2020s). For context, the study as a whole: The samples were obtained from a clinical trial, where primary renal cell carcinomas were treated with 15 Gy stereotactic body radiation therapy and then removed by nephrectomy 4 weeks afterward. TCR beta sequencing covered 50 to 55 samples in total, comprising around 26 tumors and around 27 peripheral blood samples. Across all 53 samples, over 4,000,000 unique CDR3 nucleotide sequences encoding about 2.7 million unique CDR3 amino acid sequences were identified.

The immunoSEQ kit was used, according to the manufacturer's recommendations, to generate TCR beta libraries from genomic DNA. To prepare the libraries, a first multiplex PCR with proprietary primers was run, followed by a second PCR that added unique barcodes, and a bead cleanup was done after each round. A kit-provided positive control reaction and a negative control reaction were included in every sample batch. The final libraries were assessed on an Agilent 4200 TapeStation D1000 ScreenTape, pooled by volume, and quantified by qPCR. An Illumina NextSeq500 fitted with a MidOutput 150-cycle cartridge performed the sequencing, running 156 Read1 cycles and 15 Index1 cycles with the kit's custom primers. The pooled library was loaded at roughly 1 pM with a roughly 20% PhiX control spike-in. Turning to the authors' computational methods: Vendor-processed data were analyzed in R, with a clonotype defined as all T cells sharing the same CDR3 nucleotide sequence. For clone abundance analyses, frequencies were normalized to the 10,000 most abundant clones per sample. Public T cell clones, averaging fewer than five per sample, were removed before analysis. Tumor-enriched clonotypes and baseline blood-enriched clonotypes were defined as those with an abundance difference of at least 32-fold between compartments. A beta-binomial differential abundance model was applied to find clonotypes that expanded or contracted between blood time points. Similarity between tumor and blood repertoires was quantified using the Baroni-Urbani and Buser coefficient, and groups were compared with two-tailed Wilcoxon tests in R. TCRdb carries this immuneACCESS record with in-frame sequences only. Its versions omit some clonotypes, under half of them owing to an unresolved V gene in the studies checked, with the rest unexplained. V, J and clone size are those of that table, while D and trimming were read from the DNA. Within this sample are 100,000 to 150,000 clones, with roughly four fifths of them counted one time only. The ten top clones hold around 3% of the sample.

The study at large found these results: Because pretreatment tumor biopsies were not available, the baseline intratumoral presence of clonotypes could not be determined. An increase in top tumor clonotypes in blood was observed from baseline to 2 weeks post-radiation, followed by contraction by 4 weeks, which was taken to suggest transient expansion of tumor-resident clones. Effects of radiation dose or scheduling on the TCR repertoire could not be addressed with the single-armed trial design. Dynamics of the blood repertoire were not tracked past 4 weeks after treatment.

The source material was blood, sampled from a patient whose treatment included radiotherapy and nephrectomy. The TCR was taken from a woman in her sixties or seventies with renal cell carcinoma. The chain links TRBV27 with TRBJ1-5, with no confidently assigned D gene. The CDR3 region has the sequence CASSSGGFAQPQHF. The nucleotides are TGTGCCAGCAGTTCAGGAGGGTTTGCTCAGCCCCAGCATTTT.